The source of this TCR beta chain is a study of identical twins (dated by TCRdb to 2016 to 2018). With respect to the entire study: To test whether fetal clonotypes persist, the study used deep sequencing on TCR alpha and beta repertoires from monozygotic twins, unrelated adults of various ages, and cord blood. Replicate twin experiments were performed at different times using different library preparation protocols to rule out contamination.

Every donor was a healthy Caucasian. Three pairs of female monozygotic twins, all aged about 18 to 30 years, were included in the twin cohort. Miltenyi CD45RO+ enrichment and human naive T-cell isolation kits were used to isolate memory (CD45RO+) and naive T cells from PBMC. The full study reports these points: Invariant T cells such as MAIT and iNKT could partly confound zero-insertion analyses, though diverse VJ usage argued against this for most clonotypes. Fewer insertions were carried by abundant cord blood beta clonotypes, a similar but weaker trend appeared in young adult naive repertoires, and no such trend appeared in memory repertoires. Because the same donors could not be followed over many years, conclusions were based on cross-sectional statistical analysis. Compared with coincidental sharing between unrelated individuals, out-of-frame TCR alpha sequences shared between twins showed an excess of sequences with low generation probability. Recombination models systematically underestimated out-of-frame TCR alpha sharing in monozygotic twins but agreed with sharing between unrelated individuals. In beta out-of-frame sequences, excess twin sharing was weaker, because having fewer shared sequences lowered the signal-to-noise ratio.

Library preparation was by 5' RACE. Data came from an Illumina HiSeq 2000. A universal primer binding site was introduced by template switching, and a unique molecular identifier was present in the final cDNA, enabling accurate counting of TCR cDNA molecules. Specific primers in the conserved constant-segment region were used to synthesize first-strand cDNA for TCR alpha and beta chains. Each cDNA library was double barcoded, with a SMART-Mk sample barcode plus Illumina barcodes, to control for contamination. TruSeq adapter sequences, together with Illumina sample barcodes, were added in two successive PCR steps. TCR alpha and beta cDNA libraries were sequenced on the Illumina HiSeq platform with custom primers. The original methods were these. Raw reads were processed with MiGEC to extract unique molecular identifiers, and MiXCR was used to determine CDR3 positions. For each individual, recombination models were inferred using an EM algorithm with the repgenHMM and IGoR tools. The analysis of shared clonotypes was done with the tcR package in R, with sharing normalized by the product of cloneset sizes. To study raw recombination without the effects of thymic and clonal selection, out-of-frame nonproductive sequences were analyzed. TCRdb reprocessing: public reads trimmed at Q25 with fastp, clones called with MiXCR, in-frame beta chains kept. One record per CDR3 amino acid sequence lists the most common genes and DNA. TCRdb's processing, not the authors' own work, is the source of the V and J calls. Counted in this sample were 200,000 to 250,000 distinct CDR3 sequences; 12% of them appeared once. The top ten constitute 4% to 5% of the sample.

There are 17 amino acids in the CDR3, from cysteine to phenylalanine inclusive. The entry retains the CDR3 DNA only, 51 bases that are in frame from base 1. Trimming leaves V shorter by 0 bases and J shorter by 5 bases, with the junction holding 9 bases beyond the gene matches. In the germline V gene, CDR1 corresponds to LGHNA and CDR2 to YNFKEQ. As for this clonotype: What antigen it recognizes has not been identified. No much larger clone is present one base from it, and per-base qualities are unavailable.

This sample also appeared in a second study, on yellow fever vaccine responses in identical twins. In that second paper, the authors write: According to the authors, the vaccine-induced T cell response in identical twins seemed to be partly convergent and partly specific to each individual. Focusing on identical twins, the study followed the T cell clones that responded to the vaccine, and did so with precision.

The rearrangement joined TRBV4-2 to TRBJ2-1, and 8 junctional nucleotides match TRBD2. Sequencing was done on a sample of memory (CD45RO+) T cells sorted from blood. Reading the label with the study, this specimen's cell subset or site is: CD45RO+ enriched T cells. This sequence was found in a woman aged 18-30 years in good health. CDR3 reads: CASSQDSGGRTNNEQFF. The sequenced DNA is TGTGCCAGCAGCCAAGATTCGGGCGGGAGGACTAACAATGAGCAGTTCTTC.